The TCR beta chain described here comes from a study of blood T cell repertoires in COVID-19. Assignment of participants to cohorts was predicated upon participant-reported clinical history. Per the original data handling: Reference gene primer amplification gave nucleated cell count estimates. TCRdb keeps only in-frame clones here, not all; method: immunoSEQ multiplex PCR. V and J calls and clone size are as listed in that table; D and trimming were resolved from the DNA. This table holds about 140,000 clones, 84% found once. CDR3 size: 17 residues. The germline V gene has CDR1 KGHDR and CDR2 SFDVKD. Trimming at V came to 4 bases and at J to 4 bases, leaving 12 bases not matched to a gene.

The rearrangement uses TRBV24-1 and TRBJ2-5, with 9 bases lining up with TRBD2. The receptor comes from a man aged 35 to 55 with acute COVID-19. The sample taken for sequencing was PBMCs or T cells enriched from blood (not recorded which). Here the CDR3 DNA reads TGTGCCACCAGTGACCCCCGGAGTGGCGGGGGGGGAGAGACCCAGTACTTC. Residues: CATSDPRSGGGGETQYF.